This T cell receptor beta chain was identified in a study of T cells in Graves' hyperthyroidism and ophthalmopathy. Amplification targeted TCR beta CDR3 regions from RNA transcripts. The study used the HTBI primer set for a first-round RT-PCR of the TCR CDR3. TCRdb reprocessed the multiplex PCR reads via MiXCR and lists one record per CDR3 protein. The table has roughly 840,000 distinct CDR3 sequences, over 35% seen once. The germline gives CDR1 LNHDA, CDR2 SQIVND (reference sequence). V lost 4 bases and J 0 bases, leaving 7 bases between the germline ends. The CDR3 is made up of 15 amino acids. The chain employs TRBV19 and TRBJ2-6; D not certain. The sequenced sample was blood. This receptor was identified in a man aged 18 to 35 with Graves' hyperthyroidism. The DNA for the CDR3 is TGTGCCAGTAGTAAGACTCCCTCTGGGGCCAACGTCCTGACTTTC. The encoded protein is CASSKTPSGANVLTF.